This TCR beta chain was sequenced for a study of cytomegalovirus exposure and HLA in healthy donors. Overall study: The early release's HLA-typed donors yielded tens of millions of unique TCRs.

Vbeta (60) and Jbeta (13) primers were used in the PCR. TCRdb's table, derived via immunoSEQ multiplex PCR, lists solely in-frame clones and lacks some. The table includes around 97,000 clones, 76% detected once. The germline V gene encodes CDR1 SEHNR and CDR2 FQNEAQ (reference sequence). The junction had 9 bases not matched to a gene; V was cut back by 2 bases and J by 6 bases. This CDR3 is 15 amino acids long. The study, taken as a whole, reports: Accurate HLA-A and HLA-B prediction from TCR beta sequences was reported for most subjects. Later analysis demonstrated an association between a missense DCLRE1C variant and TCR beta V- and J-gene trimming.

For this clone: No antigen is known for it.

This TCR derives from a woman aged 18 to 35 in good health and CMV-seropositive. Specimen: PBMCs. The rearrangement uses TRBV7-9 and TRBJ2-7, with TRBD1 identical over 8 bases. CDR3 in DNA: TGTGCCAGCAGCTTATCGGCGGACAGGGCCTTCGAGCAGTACTTC. Amino acid sequence: CASSLSADRAFEQYF.